The text below deals with one T cell receptor (beta chain). The entry originates in a study of blood T cell repertoires in COVID-19. Sequenced by immunoSEQ multiplex PCR; TCRdb stores in-frame clones only, minus some. The sample holds 55,000 to 75,000 clones, about 73% seen once. In germline, CDR1 is MDHEN, CDR2 SYDVKM. V gave up 5 bases and J gave up 0 bases, with 13 bases separating them. The CDR3 totals 15 residues. V is TRBV28 and J is TRBJ1-1, with a weak D call TRBD1 (5 bases). Sequenced material: peripheral blood. The TCR was taken from a woman aged 70 to 79 with acute or convalescent COVID-19. CDR3 sequence (DNA): TGTGCCAGCAGTCTAGCGGGGCAGCTGAACACTGAAGCTTTCTTT. Its protein product is CASSLAGQLNTEAFF.